Listed below are T cell receptor beta chains from one sample, sequenced in a study of T-cell reconstitution after alpha-beta-depleted transplantation in children. Via MiXCR, TCRdb re-called the PCR reads, giving one row per CDR3 protein. The repertoire includes roughly 310,000 distinct CDR3 sequences, approximately 23% of them detected once, and roughly 9.7% sits in the top ten. The source material was PBMCs, mostly from graft donor cells, sampled 180 days after TCRalphabeta/CD19-depleted stem cell transplant. The receptors were gathered from a male patient between 10 and 17 years old who had a stem cell transplant for acute lymphoblastic leukemia, so the T cells may come from the graft donor. Each CDR3 is given with its conserved first and last residue. The D gene is left open where the match is weak. Clone size is stated in some rows and not others, as once, few, many or a class when expanded.

clone_size j_call v_call d_call cdr3_aa cdr3_nt
few TRBJ1-1 TRBV4-1 NA CASSQERGNTEAFF TGCGCCAGCAGCCAAGAACGGGGTAACACTGAAGCTTTCTTT
few TRBJ2-7 TRBV5-1 NA CASSLAPGPNEQYF TGCGCCAGCAGCTTAGCCCCTGGCCCTAACGAGCAGTACTTC
NA TRBJ2-5 TRBV5-4 NA CASSPVSGETQYF TGTGCCAGCAGCCCTGTCTCTGGAGAGACCCAGTACTTC
few TRBJ2-1 TRBV3-1 NA CASSPASNYNEQFF TGTGCCAGCAGCCCAGCCTCCAACTACAATGAGCAGTTCTTC
many TRBJ1-5 TRBV12-3/TRBV12-4 NA CASSPTVYSNQPQHF TGTGCCAGCAGTCCGACGGTATATAGCAATCAGCCCCAGCATTTT
NA TRBJ2-2 TRBV9 NA CASSVQTTNTGELFF TGTGCCAGCAGCGTACAGACAACCAACACCGGGGAGCTGTTTTTT
few TRBJ2-3 TRBV27 NA CASSLRQRGGDTQYF TGTGCCAGCAGTTTACGGCAGCGAGGAGGCGATACGCAGTATTTT
NA TRBJ2-3 TRBV20-1 TRBD2 CSASSGTSGRTDTQYF TGCAGTGCTAGTAGTGGGACTAGCGGGAGGACAGATACGCAGTATTTT
NA TRBJ2-5 TRBV15 NA CATSREGGAVQYF TGTGCCACCAGCAGAGAAGGAGGGGCGGTCCAGTACTTC
few TRBJ2-1 TRBV7-9 NA CASSFPFQRLSYNEQFF TGTGCCAGCAGCTTTCCCTTCCAACGTCTTTCCTACAATGAGCAGTTCTTC
NA TRBJ2-7 TRBV12-3/TRBV12-4 TRBD1 CASSKGQGPYEQYF TGTGCCAGCAGCAAGGGACAGGGACCCTACGAGCAGTACTTC
NA TRBJ1-1 TRBV2 NA CASTLWDENTEAFF TGTGCCAGCACCCTATGGGACGAGAACACTGAAGCTTTCTTT
few TRBJ2-7 TRBV29-1 NA CRWRAGTYEQYF TGCAGGTGGCGGGCAGGAACCTACGAGCAGTACTTC
NA TRBJ2-7 TRBV3-1 TRBD1 CASSPISTGSTELSYEQYF TGTGCCAGCAGCCCGATTTCGACAGGGAGCACGGAGCTATCCTACGAGCAGTACTTC
few TRBJ2-1 TRBV19 TRBD2 CASERGLAGYNEQFF TGTGCCAGTGAGAGGGGACTAGCGGGATACAATGAGCAGTTCTTC
NA TRBJ1-6 TRBV18 TRBD1 CASSPRRETGDSPLHF TGTGCCAGCTCACCACGCCGAGAAACAGGGGATTCACCCCTCCACTTT
few TRBJ2-2 TRBV6-5 NA CASSYFIPGELFF TGTGCCAGCAGTTACTTCATCCCCGGGGAGCTGTTTTTT
few TRBJ1-1 TRBV5-4 NA CASSLNRRDDAEAFF TGTGCCAGCAGCTTGAATCGCAGGGACGACGCTGAAGCTTTCTTT